Below, 18 T cell receptor beta chains from the same sample are listed, as sequenced in a study of cytomegalovirus exposure and HLA in healthy donors. PCR employed 60 Vbeta and 13 Jbeta primers. The data were produced by immunoSEQ multiplex PCR, yet TCRdb's version contains in-frame clones alone and is incomplete. The sample lists around 300,000 clones; around 65% were seen once. Sample: PBMCs. The receptors were gathered from a female donor in good health and CMV-seronegative.

The rearrangement links TRBV18 to TRBJ1-2; D remains unclear. The CDR3 covers 14 residues. From germline, CDR1 is KGHSH and CDR2 LQKENI. V was shortened by 3 bases and J by 4 bases, with 12 bases between the two germline ends. This CDR3 reads CASSPKQNSYGYTF. Here the CDR3 DNA reads TGTGCCAGCTCACCCAAACAGAATTCCTATGGCTACACCTTC.

The gene calls are TRBV27 and TRBJ2-2; 8 positions agree with TRBD2. Germline lookup yields CDR1 MNHEY and CDR2 SMNVEV (reference sequence). After removal of 6 bases from V and 0 bases from J, the junction contained 3 bases not matched to a gene. There are 15 residues in the CDR3. CDR3 amino acids: CASSQLAANTGELFF. CDR3 nucleotide sequence: TGTGCCAGCAGCCAACTAGCGGCGAACACCGGGGAGCTGTTTTTT.

The chain is built from TRBV10-3 and TRBJ2-1; tentative D call: TRBD1 (6 bases). The germline V and J ends were trimmed by 0 bases and 0 bases, with 12 bases remaining between them. The CDR3 runs 17 residues. Germline V CDR1 and CDR2: ENHRY, SYGVKD. The DNA for the CDR3 is TGTGCCATCAGTGAGTCTGGTTTACAGGGCTCCTACAATGAGCAGTTCTTC. This translates into CAISESGLQGSYNEQFF.

The genes are TRBV2 and TRBJ2-1; unclear D gene. Germline-derived CDR1 and CDR2 are SNHLY and FYNNEI. The V end lost 1 base, the J end lost 1 base, and 8 bases lay between the germline ends. The CDR3 contains 15 residues. The CDR3 loop is CASSEGRSSYNEQFF. For the CDR3, the DNA is TGTGCCAGCAGTGAAGGACGGAGTTCCTACAATGAGCAGTTCTTC.

V usage is TRBV30 and J usage is TRBJ1-2; 9 bases align to TRBD1. Germline V gene lookup returns CDR1 GTSNPN and CDR2 SVGIG (reference sequence). The CDR3 has 15 residues. The ends lost 3 bases at V and 5 bases at J; junction bases unmatched: 10. The CDR3 DNA reads TGTGCCTGGAGGACAGCCGGGACAGGGAGATATGGCTACACCTTC. Protein: CAWRTAGTGRYGYTF.

The V and J genes are TRBV28 and TRBJ2-1; TRBD2 agrees at 7 bases. Per the germline V gene, CDR1 is MDHEN and CDR2 is SYDVKM. The CDR3 spans 17 residues. Trimming took 6 bases from V and 4 from J; bases not matched to a gene: 15. The DNA for the CDR3 is TGTGCCAGCAGAGACCCCCCGGGGGGTCACCAATACAATGAGCAGTTCTTC. Its translation: CASRDPPGGHQYNEQFF.

This clone was seen a single time. The chain links TRBV27 to TRBJ2-3; 7 bases are a match to TRBD2. The junction had 12 bases not matched to a gene; V was cut back by 1 base and J by 5 bases. Germline values: CDR1 MNHEY, CDR2 SMNVEV (reference sequence). The CDR3 covers 17 residues. This CDR3 is CASSLLWEGSRRDTQYF. CDR3 bases: TGTGCCAGCAGTTTATTATGGGAGGGGAGTCGGCGAGATACGCAGTATTTT.

This clone is a singleton in its sample. The chain employs TRBV7-2 and TRBJ2-1, with TRBD2 matching 7 bases. CDR1 and CDR2 (germline): SGHTA, FQGNSA. This CDR3 has 15 amino acids. J lost 3 bases, V lost 6 bases, and 8 bases had no gene match. Here the CDR3 reads CASRIAGLGYNEQFF. In DNA, the CDR3 is TGTGCCAGCAGAATAGCGGGTCTCGGCTACAATGAGCAGTTCTTC.

This sequence joins TRBV28 and TRBJ1-5, with unresolved D. CDR3 length: 18 residues. Germline CDR1 MDHEN, CDR2 SYDVKM. V gave up 7 bases and J gave up 6 bases, with 28 bases separating them. The CDR3 DNA reads TGTGCCAGCAATAATGGCGGGTGGGGTGCTATGGAGGTTCAGCCCCAGCATTTT. Translation: CASNNGGWGAMEVQPQHF.

A word on this clone: Other DNA sequences from this sample encode an identical CDR3 as well. This chain uses TRBV28 with TRBJ2-1; 12 nucleotides align to TRBD2. The length of the CDR3 is 15 residues. CDR1 and CDR2 (germline): MDHEN, SYDVKM. V gave up 6 bases and J gave up 5 bases; unmatched junction bases: 5. The CDR3 region has the DNA TGTGCCAGCAGCCTAGCGGGAGGGCCGCACAATGAGCAGTTCTTC. Amino acids: CASSLAGGPHNEQFF.

This sequence joins TRBV10-3 and TRBJ2-7; 8 bases map to TRBD2. V lost 6 bases and J lost 6; bases outside the gene matches: 7. This CDR3 has 13 residues. Germline CDR1 is ENHRY and CDR2 is SYGVKD. As DNA, the CDR3 is TGTGCCATCAGGACGTTAACTAGCGGCGAGCAGTACTTC. Protein sequence: CAIRTLTSGEQYF.

This chain connects TRBV6-8 to TRBJ1-4, with 8 bases aligning to TRBD1. CDR3 length: 15 amino acids. CDR1 and CDR2 from the germline V gene are MNHGY and SAAAGT. Trimming took 6 bases from V and 4 from J; bases not matched to a gene: 7. The CDR3 DNA reads as TGTGCCAGCAGGCGCCGACAGGGGTGTAATGAAAAACTGTTTTTT. Amino acid sequence: CASRRRQGCNEKLFF.

This chain joins TRBV27 and TRBJ2-7, with 8 bases identical to TRBD2. The V and J ends lost 4 bases and 6 bases, in that order; junction bases with no gene match: 11. From germline, CDR1 is MNHEY and CDR2 SMNVEV (reference sequence). This CDR3 contains 15 residues. The CDR3 DNA follows: TGTGCCAGCAGTTCTTATAGCGGGACTTTGTTCGAGCAGTACTTC. Its translation is CASSSYSGTLFEQYF.

V gene TRBV10-1 combines with J gene TRBJ2-7, with TRBD2 matching over 14 bases. J gave up 4 bases and V 4 bases, and 9 bases lay outside the gene matches. The CDR3 extends over 17 amino acids. Per the germline V gene, CDR1 is WNHNN and CDR2 is SYGVQD (reference sequence). The CDR3 coding sequence is TGCGCCAGCAGTGGGCCCGGGACTAGCGGGAGTGAGTACGAGCAGTACTTC. Its protein is CASSGPGTSGSEYEQYF.

The chain uses TRBV27 and TRBJ1-2; no reliable D call. V lost 2 bases to trimming and J lost 0 bases, with 7 bases between them. From germline, CDR1 is MNHEY and CDR2 SMNVEV (reference sequence). The CDR3 consists of 14 residues. CDR3 DNA sequence: TGTGCCAGCAGTTTAGGGAGGTCTAACTATGGCTACACCTTC. It specifies CASSLGRSNYGYTF.

The chain carries TRBV6-5 and TRBJ1-2; no reliable D call. Germline loops: CDR1 MNHEY, CDR2 SVGAGI. Trimming pared 0 bases from V and 8 bases from J, leaving 19 bases between. This CDR3 has 16 residues. CDR3 sequence reads: CASSYSISPPEEGYTF. CDR3 nucleotide sequence: TGTGCCAGCAGTTACTCGATCTCTCCTCCGGAGGAGGGCTACACCTTC.

The chain links TRBV6-1 to TRBJ2-3, with TRBD1 matching over 12 bases. The germline V gene has CDR1 MNHNS and CDR2 SASEGT. V lost 6 bases, J lost 6 bases, and 7 bases stayed unmatched. The CDR3 covers 15 residues. Here the CDR3 reads CASSSGTGGKDTQYF. As DNA, the CDR3 is TGTGCCAGCAGCTCCGGGACAGGGGGCAAGGATACGCAGTATTTT.

This clone showed up just once. V is TRBV10-2 and J is TRBJ1-5, with TRBD1 identical over 7 bases. V shed 5 bases and J 6 bases; nucleotides not matched to a gene: 4. This CDR3 has 13 amino acids. CDR1 and CDR2 from the germline V gene are WSHSY and SAAADI. The CDR3 coding sequence is TGCGCCAGCAGTACAGGGGCTAGTCAGCCCCAGCATTTT. This translates into CASSTGASQPQHF.